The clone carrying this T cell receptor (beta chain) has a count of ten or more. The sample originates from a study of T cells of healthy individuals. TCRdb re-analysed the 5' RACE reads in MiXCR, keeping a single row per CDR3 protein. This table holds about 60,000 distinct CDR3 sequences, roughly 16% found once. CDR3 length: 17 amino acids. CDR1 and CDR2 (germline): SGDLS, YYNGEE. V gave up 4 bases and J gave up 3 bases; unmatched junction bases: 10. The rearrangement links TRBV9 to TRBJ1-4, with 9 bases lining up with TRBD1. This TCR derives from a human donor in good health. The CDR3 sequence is CASSTMGQGGANEKLFF. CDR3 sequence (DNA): TGTGCCAGCAGCACAATGGGACAGGGAGGAGCTAATGAAAAACTGTTTTTT.